These 22 T cell receptor beta chains were sequenced from one sample in a study of cytomegalovirus exposure and HLA in healthy donors. Vbeta (60) and Jbeta (13) primers were used in the PCR. Profiling relied on immunoSEQ multiplex PCR, and the TCRdb table lists in-frame clones only, not all of them. The sample lists some 120,000 clones, around 80% occurring once. Material for sequencing was PBMCs. Every receptor here comes from a woman in her 30s in good health and CMV-seronegative.

The rearrangement links TRBV11-2 to TRBJ2-1; 7 bases match TRBD1. V shed 4 bases, J shed 8 bases, and the junction held 11 bases outside the gene matches. CDR3 size: 15 residues. Germline CDR1 SGHAT, CDR2 FQNNGV. The CDR3 region has the DNA TGTGCCAGCAGCTCGTATTCCACAGGGGCGGATGAGCAGTTCTTC. This encodes CASSSYSTGADEQFF.

This chain links TRBV7-9 with TRBJ1-5; 8 nucleotides align to TRBD1. This CDR3 spans 15 amino acids. Germline assignment: CDR1 SEHNR and CDR2 FQNEAQ (reference sequence). The V and J ends lost 1 base and 6 bases, in that order; junction bases with no gene match: 5. The CDR3, as DNA: TGTGCCAGCAGCTTAGGCGGGACAGGTGCTCAGCCCCAGCATTTT. Translation: CASSLGGTGAQPQHF.

V gene TRBV10-3 combines with J gene TRBJ2-7; 9 bases line up with TRBD2. From germline, CDR1 is ENHRY and CDR2 SYGVKD. After removal of 6 bases from V and 3 bases from J, the junction contained 3 bases not matched to a gene. This CDR3 is 13 amino acids long. The CDR3 nucleotides are TGTGCCATCAGGGGACTAGCTGACTACGAGCAGTACTTC. The encoded protein is CAIRGLADYEQYF.

This chain uses TRBV28 with TRBJ1-1; weak D call: TRBD1 (5 bases). Germline V gives CDR1 MDHEN, CDR2 SYDVKM. This CDR3 has 12 residues. Trimming shortened V by 6 bases and J by 1 base, and 6 bases separated the two germline ends. This chain's CDR3 is CASRGRNTEAFF. In nucleotides, the CDR3 is TGTGCCAGCAGGGGGCGGAACACTGAAGCTTTCTTT. Looking up the rest from reference TRBV28 and TRBJ1-1 gives the full variable domain: DVKVTQSSRYLVKRTGEKVFLECVQDMDHENMFWYRQDPGLGLRLIYFSYDVKMKEKGDIPEGYSVSREKKERFSLILESASTNQTSMYLCASRGRNTEAFFGQGTRLTVV.

The CDR3, as DNA: TGTGCCAGCTCCCCTAGGCAGATAGGCACGAACACCGGGGAGCTGTTTTTT. Its protein is CASSPRQIGTNTGELFF. The rearrangement links TRBV18 to TRBJ2-2; the D is unclear. The CDR3 is made up of 17 amino acids. With 6 bases removed from V and 0 bases from J, the gap between germline ends came to 17 bases. The V gene's germline CDR1 is KGHSH and CDR2 LQKENI.

V usage is TRBV28 and J usage is TRBJ2-5; 11 bases line up with TRBD1. This CDR3 spans 18 amino acids. Germline V gives CDR1 MDHEN, CDR2 SYDVKM. The V and J ends lost 4 bases and 5 bases, in that order; junction bases with no gene match: 15. CDR3 region: CASSSGQGAYRVEETQYF. The CDR3 nucleotides read TGTGCCAGCAGTTCCGGACAGGGGGCTTACCGTGTGGAGGAGACCCAGTACTTC.

The chain joins TRBV4-1 to TRBJ2-1; D not resolved. The CDR3 totals 13 residues. Per the germline V gene, CDR1 is MGHRA and CDR2 is YSYEKL. Trimming cost V 1 base and J 4 bases, with 5 bases left between them. Written as DNA, the CDR3 is TGCGCCAGCAGCCAAGCCAGATACAATGAGCAGTTCTTC. Protein sequence: CASSQARYNEQFF.

This rearrangement joins TRBV2 to TRBJ1-5; 8 bases align to TRBD1. There are 13 residues in the CDR3. Trimming at V came to 3 bases and at J to 7 bases, leaving 2 bases not matched to a gene. Germline CDR1 is SNHLY and CDR2 is FYNNEI. The DNA for the CDR3 is TGTGCCAGCAGTGACAGGGGGCACCAGCCCCAGCATTTT. This sequence encodes CASSDRGHQPQHF.

The chain couples TRBV7-2 to TRBJ1-6, with D uncertain. The CDR3 is 14 residues long. With 3 bases removed from V and 4 bases from J, the gap between germline ends came to 7 bases. CDR1 is SGHTA, CDR2 FQGNSA, per germline. This CDR3 is CASSLELYNSPLHF. As DNA, the CDR3 is TGTGCCAGCAGCTTGGAACTATATAATTCACCCCTCCACTTT.

This clone occurred a few times. The chain couples TRBV7-9 to TRBJ1-3; D is perhaps TRBD1 (6 bases). This CDR3 has 15 amino acids. Trimming took 5 bases from V and 0 from J, leaving 11 bases between them. The germline V gene encodes CDR1 SEHNR and CDR2 FQNEAQ (reference sequence). This CDR3 reads CASSERGNSGNTIYF. Written as DNA, the CDR3 is TGTGCCAGCAGCGAGAGGGGGAACTCTGGAAACACCATATATTTT.

This clone was seen only a few times. The chain links TRBV5-1 to TRBJ1-2; 7 bases are a match to TRBD1. The CDR3 runs to 13 residues. Germline V gene data show CDR1 as SGHRS and CDR2 as YFSETQ. Trimming at V came to 2 bases and at J to 8 bases, leaving 6 bases not matched to a gene. CDR3 in amino acids: CASSLGQARGYTF. The CDR3 DNA is TGCGCCAGCAGCTTAGGACAGGCTCGGGGCTACACCTTC. The whole variable domain, filled in from reference TRBV5-1 and TRBJ1-2, reads KAGVTQTPRYLIKTRGQQVTLSCSPISGHRSVSWYQQTPGQGLQFLFEYFSETQRNKGNFPGRFSGRQFSNSRSEMNVSTLELGDSALYLCASSLGQARGYTFGSGTRLTVV.

Remarks on this clone: Its ends do not fully match the called genes, so a read error is possible. This chain uses TRBV5-6 with TRBJ2-1, with TRBD2 matching over 8 bases. Looked up from germline, CDR1 is SGHDT and CDR2 is YYEEEE. The length of the CDR3 is 16 residues. CDR3 coding DNA: TGTGCCGGCAGCAGACCGACTAGCGCAATATACAATGAGCAGTTCTTC. This codes for CAGSRPTSAIYNEQFF.

This clone has just a few counts. For the CDR3, the DNA is TGTGCCAGCAGCCCCGGGACAGGAGTTTATGGCTACACCTTC. Its protein is CASSPGTGVYGYTF. This chain links TRBV14 with TRBJ1-2; 8 bases match TRBD1. Trimming cost V 4 bases and J 5 bases; bases outside gene matches: 6. In germline, CDR1 is SGHDN, CDR2 FVKESK. CDR3 length equals 14 residues.

This chain uses TRBV4-2 with TRBJ2-7, with a possible D match to TRBD2 (7 bases). V was shortened by 3 bases and J by 0 bases, with 15 bases between the two germline ends. Germline V lookup: CDR1 LGHNA, CDR2 YNFKEQ. The CDR3 contains 16 residues. The CDR3 is CASSQRGRSSSYEQYF. For the CDR3, the DNA is TGTGCCAGCAGCCAGCGGGGGCGCTCGAGCTCCTACGAGCAGTACTTC.

V gene TRBV12-5 combines with J gene TRBJ2-5, with TRBD1 matching 7 bases. Near its end, the DNA agrees better with TRBJ2-7, so the J call may be wrong. Germline CDR1 and CDR2: LGHNT and FRNRAP. The CDR3 extends over 13 amino acids. This chain's CDR3 is CASRQGSSYEQYF. CDR3 in DNA: TGTGCTAGCCGACAGGGTAGCTCCTACGAGCAGTACTTC.

The chain joins TRBV19 to TRBJ2-3; tentative D call: TRBD2 (7 bases). CDR3 length: 15 residues. CDR1 LNHDA and CDR2 SQIVND come from the germline V gene (reference sequence). Trimming removed 6 bases from V and 1 base from J, with 14 bases in between. The CDR3 DNA reads TGTGCCAGTAGATGGGGGGGGCTGGGCACAGATACGCAGTATTTT. Translation gives CASRWGGLGTDTQYF.

The chain uses TRBV7-8 and TRBJ2-1; possibly TRBD1 for D (8 bases). Trimming pared 5 bases from V and 6 bases from J, leaving 17 bases between. The CDR3 spans 15 residues. Germline V gene lookup returns CDR1 SGHVS and CDR2 FQNEAQ. CDR3 amino acids: CASSDDRGGINEQFF. CDR3 coding DNA: TGTGCCAGCAGCGATGACAGGGGAGGGATCAATGAGCAGTTCTTC.

The CDR3 DNA follows: TGTGCCACAGAACAGAACACTGAAGCTTTCTTT. Encoded protein: CATEQNTEAFF. This chain links TRBV15 with TRBJ1-1; D gene uncertain. Trimming removed 9 bases at V and 1 base at J, with 6 bases between. The CDR3 is 11 amino acids. CDR1 is LNHNV, CDR2 YYDKDF, per germline (reference sequence). Using reference TRBV15 and TRBJ1-1 for the parts outside the CDR3, the full variable domain is DAMVIQNPRYQVTQFGKPVTLSCSQTLNHNVMYWYQQKSSQAPKLLFHYYDKDFNNEADTPDNFQSRRPNTSFCFLDIRSPGLGDTAMYLCATEQNTEAFFGQGTRLTVV.

The chain joins TRBV29-1 to TRBJ1-3, with a tentative D call TRBD1 (6 bases). There are 14 residues in the CDR3. Trimming removed 6 bases from V and 0 bases from J, with 12 bases in between. Germline values: CDR1 SQVTM, CDR2 ANQGSEA. CDR3 residues: CSVQDSFSGNTIYF. The CDR3 DNA is TGCAGCGTCCAGGACAGCTTCTCTGGAAACACCATATATTTT. Supplemented by reference TRBV29-1 and TRBJ1-3, the full variable domain reads SAVISQKPSRDICQRGTSLTIQCQVDSQVTMMFWYRQQPGQSLTLIATANQGSEATYESGFVIDKFPISRPNLTFSTLTVSNMSPEDSSIYLCSVQDSFSGNTIYFGEGSWLTVV.

J is TRBJ2-7 and V is TRBV7-9; TRBD1 matches at 10 bases. The CDR3 extends over 15 amino acids. The V segment lost 5 bases and the J segment 3 bases; nucleotides outside the gene matches: 7. Germline V gene data show CDR1 as SEHNR and CDR2 as FQNEAQ (reference sequence). CDR3 DNA: TGTGCCAGCAGCCGCGGACAGGGGGACAGCTACGAGCAGTACTTC. Its protein product is CASSRGQGDSYEQYF.

The chain uses TRBV19 and TRBJ2-7, with D possibly being TRBD1 (5 bases). The CDR3 loop spans 14 amino acids. The ends were cut back, 6 bases at V and 3 bases at J, with 15 bases in the middle. The V gene's germline CDR1 is LNHDA and CDR2 SQIVND (reference sequence). The CDR3 protein is CASRTGDSNYEQYF. CDR3 sequence (DNA): TGTGCCAGTAGAACAGGCGACTCTAACTACGAGCAGTACTTC.

This chain links TRBV30 with TRBJ2-2; 11 positions agree with TRBD2. V was clipped by 0 bases and J by 5 bases; unmatched bases: 2. The CDR3 is 15 residues long. Per the germline V gene, CDR1 is GTSNPN and CDR2 is SVGIG (reference sequence). CDR3 sequence (DNA): TGTGCCTGGAGTGTAAGACTAGCGGGAACCGGGGAGCTGTTTTTT. Residues: CAWSVRLAGTGELFF.